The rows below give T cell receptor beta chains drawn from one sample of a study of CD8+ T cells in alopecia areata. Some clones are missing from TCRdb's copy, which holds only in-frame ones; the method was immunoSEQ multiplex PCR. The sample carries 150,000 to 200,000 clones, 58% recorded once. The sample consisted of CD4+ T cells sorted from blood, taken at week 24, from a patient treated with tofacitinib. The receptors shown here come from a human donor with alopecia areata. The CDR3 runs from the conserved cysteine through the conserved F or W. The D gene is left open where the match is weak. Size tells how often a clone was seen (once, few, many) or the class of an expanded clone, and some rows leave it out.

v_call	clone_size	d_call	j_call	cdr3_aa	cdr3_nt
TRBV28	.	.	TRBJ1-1	CASRGNRVGNAEAFF	TGTGCCAGCAGGGGGAACAGGGTGGGGAACGCTGAAGCTTTCTTT
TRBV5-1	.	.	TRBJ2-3	CATKTTGGPHWHF	TGCGCCACCAAAACGACAGGCGGGCCCCATTGGCATTTT
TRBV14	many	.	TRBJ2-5	CASSQESRETQYF	TGTGCCAGCAGCCAAGAGTCGAGAGAGACCCAGTACTTC
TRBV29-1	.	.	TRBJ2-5	CSVRLGGLETQYF	TGCAGCGTGAGGTTGGGGGGCCTGGAGACCCAGTACTTC
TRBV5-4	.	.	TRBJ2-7	CASSLVAQGLYEQYF	TGTGCCAGCAGCTTGGTAGCACAGGGTTTATACGAGCAGTACTTC
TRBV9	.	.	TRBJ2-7	CASSARTPSYEQYF	TGTGCCAGCAGCGCTCGGACACCCTCCTACGAGCAGTACTTC
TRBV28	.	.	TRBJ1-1	CASSFADPGRNTEAFF	TGTGCCAGCAGTTTCGCGGACCCAGGGAGGAACACTGAAGCTTTCTTT
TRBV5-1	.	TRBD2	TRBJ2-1	CASSSSPGLDTEQFF	TGCGCCAGCAGCTCATCTCCGGGACTAGATACTGAGCAGTTCTTC
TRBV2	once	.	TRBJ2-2	CASSVPGELFF	TGTGCCAGCAGTGTACCCGGGGAGCTGTTTTTT
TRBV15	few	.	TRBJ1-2	CATSRDRFTEGYTF	TGTGCCACCAGCAGAGATCGCTTTACGGAAGGCTACACCTTC
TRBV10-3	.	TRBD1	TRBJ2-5	CAISEFRTGGQETQYF	TGTGCCATCAGTGAGTTCCGTACAGGGGGACAAGAGACCCAGTACTTC
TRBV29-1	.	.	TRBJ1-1	CSVEEDRLNTEAFF	TGCAGCGTTGAAGAGGACAGACTGAACACTGAAGCTTTCTTT
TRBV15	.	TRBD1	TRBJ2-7	CATSPDRVGYEQYF	TGTGCCACCAGCCCTGACAGGGTTGGCTACGAGCAGTACTTC
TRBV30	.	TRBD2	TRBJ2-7	CAWTTGGSSYEQYF	TGTGCCTGGACAACTGGCGGGAGTTCCTACGAGCAGTACTTC
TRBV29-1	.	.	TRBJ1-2	CSVERPNGGYTF	TGCAGCGTTGAGAGGCCAAATGGTGGCTACACCTTC
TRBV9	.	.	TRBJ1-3	CASTPEGDSFSGNTIYF	TGTGCCAGCACCCCGGAGGGAGACAGTTTCTCTGGAAACACCATATATTTT
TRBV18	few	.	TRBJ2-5	CASSRRQGPQETQYF	TGTGCCAGCTCACGCCGGCAAGGGCCCCAAGAGACCCAGTACTTC
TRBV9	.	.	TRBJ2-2	CASSVVDTGELFF	TGTGCCAGCAGCGTAGTTGACACCGGGGAGCTGTTTTTT
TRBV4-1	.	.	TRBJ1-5	CASSQVRGQPQHF	TGCGCCAGCAGCCAAGTAAGGGGTCAGCCCCAGCATTTT
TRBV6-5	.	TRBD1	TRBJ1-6	CASKGQGHYNSPLHF	TGTGCCAGCAAGGGACAGGGGCACTATAATTCACCCCTCCACTTT
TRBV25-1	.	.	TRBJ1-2	CASSREGGYTF	TGTGCCAGCAGTCGGGAAGGAGGCTACACCTTC
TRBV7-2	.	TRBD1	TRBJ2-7	CASSDGTGDTYEQYF	TGTGCCAGCAGCGATGGGACAGGCGACACCTACGAGCAGTACTTC
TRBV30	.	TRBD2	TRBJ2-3	CAWSTGGLARGTDTQYF	TGTGCCTGGAGCACCGGGGGACTAGCGAGGGGCACAGATACGCAGTATTTT
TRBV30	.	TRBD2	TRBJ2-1	CAWSAGLAPFF	TGTGCCTGGAGCGCGGGACTAGCCCCGTTCTTC
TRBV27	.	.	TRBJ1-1	CASSYRLGNTEAFF	TGTGCCAGCAGTTACAGGCTGGGAAACACTGAAGCTTTCTTT
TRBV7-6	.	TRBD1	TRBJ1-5	CASSLGQGVGQPQHF	TGTGCCAGCAGCTTAGGACAGGGTGTGGGTCAGCCCCAGCATTTT
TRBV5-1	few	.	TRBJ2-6	CASSLLTGANVLTF	TGCGCCAGCAGCTTACTAACTGGGGCCAACGTCCTGACTTTC
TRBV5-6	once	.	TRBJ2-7	CASSLTSVEQYF	TGTGCCAGCAGCTTAACTTCGGTCGAGCAGTACTTC
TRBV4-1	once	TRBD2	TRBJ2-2	CASSPSLAENTGELFF	TGCGCCAGCAGCCCTTCCCTAGCGGAGAACACCGGGGAGCTGTTTTTT
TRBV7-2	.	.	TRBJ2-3	CASSPMGDTQYF	TGTGCCAGCAGCCCAATGGGGGATACGCAGTATTTT
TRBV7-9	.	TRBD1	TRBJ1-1	CASSLKGANTEAFF	TGTGCCAGCAGCTTAAAGGGGGCGAACACTGAAGCTTTCTTT
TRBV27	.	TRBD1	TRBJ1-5	CASSWDRGNLQPQHF	TGTGCCAGCAGTTGGGACAGGGGAAATTTGCAGCCCCAGCATTTT
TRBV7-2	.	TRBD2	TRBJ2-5	CASSYLAGGLKETQYF	TGTGCCAGCAGCTACCTAGCGGGGGGGCTCAAAGAGACCCAGTACTTC
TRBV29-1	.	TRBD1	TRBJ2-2	CSVVGQGASGELFF	TGCAGCGTTGTGGGACAGGGGGCATCCGGGGAGCTGTTTTTT
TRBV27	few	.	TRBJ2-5	CASRRVSQETQYF	TGTGCCAGCAGGAGGGTGAGCCAAGAGACCCAGTACTTC
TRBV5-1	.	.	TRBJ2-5	CASSLVAGWQETQYF	TGCGCCAGCAGCTTGGTTGCAGGGTGGCAAGAGACCCAGTACTTC
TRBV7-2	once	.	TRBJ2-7	CASSLTRDNYEQYF	TGTGCCAGCAGCCTGACCCGGGACAACTACGAGCAGTACTTC
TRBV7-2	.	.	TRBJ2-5	CASSFRSQETRYF	TGTGCCAGCAGCTTTCGCAGCCAAGAGACCCGGTACTTC
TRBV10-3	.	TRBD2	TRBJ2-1	CAISKRGGDDEQFF	TGTGCCATCAGTAAGCGGGGGGGAGATGATGAGCAGTTCTTC
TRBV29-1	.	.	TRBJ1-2	CSVPGRQGRNLSGYTF	TGCAGCGTCCCCGGGCGGCAGGGGCGGAACCTATCTGGCTACACCTTC
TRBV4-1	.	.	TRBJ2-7	CASRSGTSLTYEQYF	TGCGCCAGCCGTTCCGGGACTTCCCTAACCTACGAGCAGTACTTC
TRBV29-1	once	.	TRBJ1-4	CSVEGQGGLNEKLFF	TGCAGCGTTGAAGGGCAGGGTGGTTTGAATGAAAAACTGTTTTTT
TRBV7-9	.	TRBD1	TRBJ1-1	CASSLVRGGRTEAFF	TGTGCCAGCAGCTTAGTACGAGGGGGCCGTACTGAAGCTTTCTTT
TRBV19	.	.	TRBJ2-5	CASRGQGQGAQYF	TGTGCCAGTAGAGGCCAGGGCCAAGGAGCCCAGTACTTC
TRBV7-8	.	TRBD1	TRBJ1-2	CASRSRDSYGYTF	TGTGCCAGCAGGAGTAGGGACAGCTATGGCTACACCTTC
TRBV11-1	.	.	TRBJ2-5	CASSLEGRVGETQYF	TGTGCCAGCAGCTTAGAGGGCAGGGTAGGGGAGACCCAGTACTTC
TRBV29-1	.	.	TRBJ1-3	CSVEQGNTIYF	TGCAGCGTTGAACAGGGAAACACCATATATTTT
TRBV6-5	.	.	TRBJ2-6	CASSYARGSGANVLTF	TGTGCCAGCAGTTACGCGAGAGGGTCTGGGGCCAACGTCCTGACTTTC
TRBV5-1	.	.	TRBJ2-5	CASSLDTQETQYF	TGCGCCAGCAGCTTAGACACCCAAGAGACCCAGTACTTC
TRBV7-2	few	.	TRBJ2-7	CASSLGTGLPTYEQYF	TGTGCCAGCAGCTTAGGCACAGGTCTCCCTACCTACGAGCAGTACTTC